This TCR beta chain derives from a study of response to subunit inactivated influenza vaccine. TCRdb called the RT-PCR reads again in MiXCR, with one record for every CDR3 protein. Seen here are some 200,000 distinct CDR3 sequences, less than 15% observed once, and the top ten hold 25% to 30%. With 0 bases removed from V and 2 bases from J, the gap between germline ends came to 9 bases. Germline V gene lookup returns CDR1 SGDLS and CDR2 YYNGEE. The length of the CDR3 is 15 residues. These data were also reused for a study on T cells expressing NK-cell markers. In that study: What made the TCR beta cDNA was 5'RACE template switching with UMIs. According to the study, TCR beta repertoires originated from sorted CD3+CD56+NKG2C+, CD3+CD56+NKG2C- and CD3+CD56-NKG2C+ T cells. HCMV seropositivity marked seven of the eight sequenced donors; one was seronegative. In five to seven donors, dominant CD3+CD56+NKG2C+ clonotypes ranked among the top 10 CD8+ clonotypes. One observes that, in several donors, these clonotypes were also the leading ones within the CD3+CD56-NKG2C+ fraction.

The gene calls are TRBV9 and TRBJ1-3, with a weak D call TRBD1 (6 bases). This TCR was sampled from a man aged 45 to 65 who received an inactivated influenza vaccine. The sample consisted of CD8+ T cells sorted from PBMCs, taken about 11 days after vaccination. The CDR3 sequence: CASSVEDSTGNTIYF. The CDR3 DNA reads TGTGCCAGCAGCGTAGAGGACAGCACTGGAAACACCATATATTTT.